This entry lists 24 T cell receptor beta chains sequenced from one sample in a study of cytomegalovirus exposure and HLA in healthy donors. A multiplex PCR was run with 60 Vbeta primers and 13 Jbeta primers. Generated by immunoSEQ multiplex PCR, the TCRdb table keeps only in-frame clones and is missing some. The sample shows roughly 130,000 clones, 80% of them seen only once. The sample taken for sequencing was PBMCs. These receptors came from a man aged 25 to 45 in good health and CMV-seronegative.

This chain links TRBV7-8 with TRBJ1-2; D is possibly TRBD1 (5 bases). Looked up from germline, CDR1 is SGHVS and CDR2 is FQNEAQ. With 2 bases removed from V and 4 bases from J, the gap between germline ends came to 11 bases. The length of the CDR3 is 14 residues. CDR3 amino acids: CASSLTGVLYGYTF. The DNA of the CDR3 is TGTGCCAGCAGCTTAACGGGGGTTCTCTATGGCTACACCTTC. The variable domain in full, completed from reference TRBV7-8 and TRBJ1-2, reads GAGVSQSPRYKVAKRGQDVALRCDPISGHVSLFWYQQALGQGPEFLTYFQNEAQLDKSGLPSDRFFAERPEGSVSTLKIQRTQQEDSAVYLCASSLTGVLYGYTFGSGTRLTVV.

This chain uses TRBV29-1 with TRBJ2-7, with 8 positions matching TRBD1. The V segment lost 7 bases and the J segment 0 bases; nucleotides outside the gene matches: 5. In germline, CDR1 is SQVTM, CDR2 ANQGSEA. The CDR3 runs to 13 residues. CDR3 DNA: TGCAGCGCTTTACAGGGGGACTCCTACGAGCAGTACTTC. Translating it yields CSALQGDSYEQYF.

The chain employs TRBV29-1 and TRBJ2-3; TRBD2 matches 12 bases. Germline CDR1 SQVTM, CDR2 ANQGSEA. The V gene end was trimmed by 2 bases and the J gene end by 5 bases; junction bases not matched to a gene: 2. The CDR3 has 14 residues. The CDR3 reads CSVELAGGIDTQYF. As DNA, the CDR3 is TGCAGCGTTGAACTAGCGGGAGGGATAGATACGCAGTATTTT.

The chain recombines TRBV5-4 with TRBJ1-2; D remains ambiguous. V was trimmed by 3 bases and J by 3 bases, leaving 9 bases between them. CDR3 length: 13 residues. Germline CDR1 SGHNT, CDR2 YYREEE (reference sequence). DNA for the CDR3: TGTGCCAGCAGCTCCCCGAGGGACTATGGCTACACCTTC. Protein sequence: CASSSPRDYGYTF.

This clone has just a few counts. The chain employs TRBV28 and TRBJ1-3; no reliable D call. This CDR3 region has 16 residues. V lost 3 bases to trimming and J lost 3 bases, with 15 bases between them. Germline CDR1 is MDHEN and CDR2 is SYDVKM. The CDR3 bases are TGTGCCAGCAGTTTTTTGGAGGGCGGGTTTGGAAACACCATATATTTT. Translated, it gives CASSFLEGGFGNTIYF.

This chain links TRBV28 with TRBJ2-1; 8 bases are shared with TRBD2. CDR3 size: 14 residues. With V trimmed by 5 bases and J by 1 base, 1 base remained unmatched. Germline V lookup: CDR1 MDHEN, CDR2 SYDVKM. CDR3 amino acids: CASSERESYNEQFF. CDR3 sequence (DNA): TGTGCCAGCAGTGAGCGGGAGTCCTACAATGAGCAGTTCTTC.

CDR3 in DNA: TGTGCCAGCAGTGGGACAGGGGGTACTGAAGCTTTCTTT. Translating it yields CASSGTGGTEAFF. This chain uses TRBV2 with TRBJ1-1; 10 bases agree with TRBD1. The CDR3 length is 13 residues. CDR1 is SNHLY and CDR2 is FYNNEI in the germline V gene. V shed 4 bases, J shed 5 bases, and the junction held 1 base outside the gene matches.

The chain employs TRBV5-1 and TRBJ2-5, with 10 bases identical to TRBD1. This CDR3 spans 14 amino acids. With V trimmed by 2 bases and J by 4 bases, 2 bases remained unmatched. Germline CDR1 is SGHRS and CDR2 is YFSETQ. CDR3 region: CASSFGQGVETQYF. The CDR3 DNA reads TGCGCCAGCAGCTTTGGACAGGGGGTAGAGACCCAGTACTTC.

V gene TRBV28 combines with J gene TRBJ1-3; maybe TRBD1 (5 bases). From germline, CDR1 is MDHEN and CDR2 SYDVKM. This CDR3 has 16 amino acids. The ends were cut back, 10 bases at V and 0 bases at J, with 19 bases in the middle. This CDR3 reads CAINGAQRNSGNTIYF. The CDR3 DNA sequence: TGTGCCATTAATGGGGCCCAGAGAAACTCTGGAAACACCATATATTTT.

The chain links TRBV28 to TRBJ2-1, with 10 bases fitting TRBD1. This CDR3 has 16 amino acids. CDR1 is MDHEN, CDR2 SYDVKM, per germline. V lost 6 bases, J lost 5 bases, and 10 bases stayed unmatched. DNA for the CDR3: TGTGCCAGCAGAGACCTTCGGGGACAGGGGAACAATGAGCAGTTCTTC. It encodes CASRDLRGQGNNEQFF.

The chain carries TRBV6-6 and TRBJ1-5, with 7 bases matching TRBD1. The CDR3 extends over 14 amino acids. CDR1 is MNHNY and CDR2 is SVGAGI in the germline V gene (reference sequence). The junction had 7 bases not matched to a gene; V was cut back by 7 bases and J by 4 bases. The CDR3 spells CASTPGQLNQPQHF. The DNA for the CDR3 is TGTGCCAGCACCCCGGGACAGCTAAATCAGCCCCAGCATTTT.

The chain employs TRBV27 and TRBJ1-4; possible D gene TRBD1, 6 bases. This CDR3 has 14 residues. V was shortened by 5 bases and J by 2 bases, with 9 bases between the two germline ends. CDR1 is MNHEY and CDR2 is SMNVEV in the germline V gene (reference sequence). CDR3 loop: CASSKQGTNEKLFF. In nucleotides, the CDR3 is TGTGCCAGCAGTAAACAGGGTACTAATGAAAAACTGTTTTTT.

The V gene is TRBV29-1, the J gene TRBJ2-1; D unresolved. V dropped 8 bases and J dropped 3 bases, with 17 bases sitting between them. Germline V gene sequence: CDR1 SQVTM, CDR2 ANQGSEA. The CDR3 consists of 14 residues. Here the CDR3 DNA reads TGCAGCACTGGCGGCCGCGGTTTCTACAATGAGCAGTTCTTC. Residues: CSTGGRGFYNEQFF.

The CDR3 spells CASSGGLAGATGELFF. DNA for the CDR3: TGTGCCAGCAGTGGGGGACTAGCGGGAGCGACCGGGGAGCTGTTTTTT. This chain uses TRBV28 with TRBJ2-2; 14 nucleotides match TRBD2. CDR1 is MDHEN and CDR2 is SYDVKM in the germline V gene. V shed 5 bases, J shed 5 bases, and the junction held 4 bases outside the gene matches. The CDR3 is made up of 16 amino acids.

The chain links TRBV5-4 to TRBJ2-7; 10 bases match TRBD1. V gave up 5 bases and J gave up 4 bases; unmatched junction bases: 9. This CDR3 region has 15 residues. The germline CDR1 and CDR2 sequences are SGHNT and YYREEE (reference sequence). CDR3 loop: CASSLPGTGDYEQYF. CDR3 sequence (DNA): TGTGCCAGCAGTCTCCCCGGGACAGGGGATTACGAGCAGTACTTC.

The J gene is TRBJ1-5, the V gene TRBV5-4; D possibly corresponds to TRBD1 (5 bases). The germline gives CDR1 SGHNT, CDR2 YYREEE (reference sequence). The CDR3 has 18 amino acids. Trimming took 2 bases from V and 0 from J, leaving 18 bases between them. The CDR3 region has the DNA TGTGCCAGCAGCTTTAAGACAGCCGTGGGATCTAGCAATCAGCCCCAGCATTTT. Amino acids: CASSFKTAVGSSNQPQHF.

This clone appeared once. V is TRBV10-3 and J is TRBJ2-7, with 7 bases that match TRBD1. In germline, CDR1 is ENHRY, CDR2 SYGVKD. V shed 6 bases and J 5 bases; nucleotides not matched to a gene: 13. The CDR3 length is 15 residues. The CDR3 coding sequence is TGTGCCATCAGCGATACAAGGACAGGCAGCCACGAGCAGTACTTC. Protein sequence: CAISDTRTGSHEQYF.

This clone was detected once. The chain has TRBV6-5 and TRBJ1-1, with D perhaps TRBD1 (5 bases). The CDR3 length is 14 residues. Trimming pared 2 bases from V and 6 bases from J, leaving 13 bases between. Germline V gene lookup returns CDR1 MNHEY and CDR2 SVGAGI. CDR3 nucleotide sequence: TGTGCCAGCAGTTACGAGAGCAGGGCTGCTGAAGCTTTCTTT. It codes for CASSYESRAAEAFF.

DNA for the CDR3: TGTGCCAGTAGTCCCGGGACAGGGATTTACAATCAGCCCCAGCATTTT. This translates into CASSPGTGIYNQPQHF. The V call is TRBV19, the J call TRBJ1-5; 9 bases align to TRBD1. Germline CDR1 reads LNHDA; CDR2 reads SQIVND (reference sequence). J lost 3 bases, V lost 5 bases, and 8 bases had no gene match. This CDR3 spans 16 amino acids.

The chain couples TRBV5-1 to TRBJ2-2, with 7 bases aligning to TRBD1. The DNA end favors TRBJ1-3, so the J call may be wrong. The CDR3 runs to 16 residues. Germline V CDR1 and CDR2: SGHRS, YFSETQ. The CDR3 region has the DNA TGCGCCAGCAGCTGGAAGACAGGGAGCTCTGGAAACACCATATATTTT. Its protein product is CASSWKTGSSGNTIYF.

The DNA of the CDR3 is TGTGCCAGCAGCTCTGTGGCAGGCTCTGACGGGGAGCTGTTTTTT. It encodes CASSSVAGSDGELFF. The chain is built from TRBV7-2 and TRBJ2-2, with unresolved D. The ends were cut back, 4 bases at V and 7 bases at J, with 16 bases in the middle. The germline V gene encodes CDR1 SGHTA and CDR2 FQGNSA. CDR3 size: 15 residues.

V usage is TRBV13 and J usage is TRBJ2-2; D is undetermined. Trimming pared 0 bases from V and 6 bases from J, leaving 17 bases between. Looked up from germline, CDR1 is PRHDT and CDR2 is FYEKMQ (reference sequence). This CDR3 spans 17 amino acids. Here the CDR3 reads CASSLGPGRLVAGELFF. The DNA of the CDR3 is TGTGCCAGCAGCTTAGGCCCAGGCCGTTTGGTGGCCGGGGAGCTGTTTTTT.

The chain carries TRBV6-1 and TRBJ1-6; TRBD1 matches 9 bases. Trimming cost V 2 bases and J 9 bases; bases outside gene matches: 8. This CDR3 contains 16 residues. The germline V gene encodes CDR1 MNHNS and CDR2 SASEGT. DNA for the CDR3: TGTGCCAGCAGTGAAACCACAGGGGGCAGTAGTTCACCCCTCCACTTT. Translated: CASSETTGGSSSPLHF.

The table lists this clone with a few counts. The chain recombines TRBV29-1 with TRBJ2-1, with 11 bases aligning to TRBD1. The CDR3 runs 14 residues. Germline V CDR1 and CDR2: SQVTM, ANQGSEA. With V trimmed by 6 bases and J by 9 bases, 10 bases remained unmatched. This CDR3 reads CSVQPGQGAAEQFF. In DNA, the CDR3 is TGCAGCGTCCAACCTGGACAGGGGGCTGCTGAGCAGTTCTTC.